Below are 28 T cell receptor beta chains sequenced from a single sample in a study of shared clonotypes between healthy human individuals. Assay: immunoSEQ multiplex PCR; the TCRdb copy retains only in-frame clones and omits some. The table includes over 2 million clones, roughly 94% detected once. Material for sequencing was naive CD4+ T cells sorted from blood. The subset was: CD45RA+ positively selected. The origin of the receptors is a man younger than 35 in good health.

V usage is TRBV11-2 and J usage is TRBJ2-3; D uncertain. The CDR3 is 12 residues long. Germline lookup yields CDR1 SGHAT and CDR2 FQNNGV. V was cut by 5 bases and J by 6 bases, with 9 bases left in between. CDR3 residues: CASSHFTDTQYF. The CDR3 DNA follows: TGTGCCAGCAGCCATTTCACGGATACGCAGTATTTT.

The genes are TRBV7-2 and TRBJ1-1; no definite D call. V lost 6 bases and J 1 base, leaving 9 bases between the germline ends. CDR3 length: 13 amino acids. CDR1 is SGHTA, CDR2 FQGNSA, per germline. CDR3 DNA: TGTGCCAGCAGAACGGGGTCGAACACTGAAGCTTTCTTT. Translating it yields CASRTGSNTEAFF. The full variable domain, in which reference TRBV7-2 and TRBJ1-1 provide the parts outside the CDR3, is GAGVSQSPSNKVTEKGKDVELRCDPISGHTALYWYRQSLGQGLEFLIYFQGNSAPDKSGLPSDRFSAERTGGSVSTLTIQRTQQEDSAVYLCASRTGSNTEAFFGQGTRLTVV.

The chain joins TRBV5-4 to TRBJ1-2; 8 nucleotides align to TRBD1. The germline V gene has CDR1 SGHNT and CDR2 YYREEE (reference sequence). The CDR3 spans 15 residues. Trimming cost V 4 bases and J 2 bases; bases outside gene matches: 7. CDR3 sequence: CASSPPGQVNYGYTF. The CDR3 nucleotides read TGTGCCAGCAGCCCTCCGGGACAGGTAAACTATGGCTACACCTTC.

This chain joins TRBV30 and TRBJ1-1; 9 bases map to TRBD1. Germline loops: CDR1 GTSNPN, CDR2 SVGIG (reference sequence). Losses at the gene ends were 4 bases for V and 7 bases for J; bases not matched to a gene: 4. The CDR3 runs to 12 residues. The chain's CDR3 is CAWNRDRDEAFF. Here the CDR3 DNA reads TGTGCCTGGAATAGGGACAGGGATGAAGCTTTCTTT.

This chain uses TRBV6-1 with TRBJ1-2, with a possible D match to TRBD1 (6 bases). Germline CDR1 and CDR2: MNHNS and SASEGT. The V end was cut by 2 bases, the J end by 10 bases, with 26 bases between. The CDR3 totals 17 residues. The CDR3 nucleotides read TGTGCCAGCAGTGAATCAAAGAATAAAGCGGCAGGGGTGGACTACACCTTC. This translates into CASSESKNKAAGVDYTF.

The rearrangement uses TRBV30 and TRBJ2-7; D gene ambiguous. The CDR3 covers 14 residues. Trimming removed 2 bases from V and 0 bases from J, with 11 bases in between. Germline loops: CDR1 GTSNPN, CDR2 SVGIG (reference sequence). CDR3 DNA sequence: TGTGCCTGGAGTTTCAGGTCCTACTCCTACGAGCAGTACTTC. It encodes CAWSFRSYSYEQYF. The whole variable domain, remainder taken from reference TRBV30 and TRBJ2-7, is SQTIHQWPATLVQPVGSPLSLECTVEGTSNPNLYWYRQAAGRGLQLLFYSVGIGQISSEVPQNLSASRPQDRQFILSSKKLLLSDSGFYLCAWSFRSYSYEQYFGPGTRLTVT.

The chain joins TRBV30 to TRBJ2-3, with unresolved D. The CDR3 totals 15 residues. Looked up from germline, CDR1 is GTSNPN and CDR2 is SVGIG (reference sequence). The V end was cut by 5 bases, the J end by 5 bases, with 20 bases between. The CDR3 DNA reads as TGTGCCTGGGAAGCAAAGTCGGTTTATGTAGATACGCAGTATTTT. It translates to CAWEAKSVYVDTQYF.

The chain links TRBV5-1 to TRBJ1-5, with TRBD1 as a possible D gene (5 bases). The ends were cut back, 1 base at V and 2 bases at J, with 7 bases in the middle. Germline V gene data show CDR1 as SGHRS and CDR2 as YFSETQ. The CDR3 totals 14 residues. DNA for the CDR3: TGCGCCAGCAGCTTGACAGGACGCAATCAGCCCCAGCATTTT. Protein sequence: CASSLTGRNQPQHF.

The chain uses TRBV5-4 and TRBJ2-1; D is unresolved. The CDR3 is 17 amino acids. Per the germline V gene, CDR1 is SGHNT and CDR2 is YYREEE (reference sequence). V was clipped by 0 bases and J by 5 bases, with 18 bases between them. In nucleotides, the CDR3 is TGTGCCAGCAGCTTGGCCGGAAGGGTTAGCCCCAACAATGAGCAGTTCTTC. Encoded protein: CASSLAGRVSPNNEQFF. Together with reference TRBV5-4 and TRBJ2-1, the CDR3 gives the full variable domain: ETGVTQSPTHLIKTRGQQVTLRCSSQSGHNTVSWYQQALGQGPQFIFQYYREEENGRGNFPPRFSGLQFPNYSSELNVNALELDDSALYLCASSLAGRVSPNNEQFFGPGTRLTVL.

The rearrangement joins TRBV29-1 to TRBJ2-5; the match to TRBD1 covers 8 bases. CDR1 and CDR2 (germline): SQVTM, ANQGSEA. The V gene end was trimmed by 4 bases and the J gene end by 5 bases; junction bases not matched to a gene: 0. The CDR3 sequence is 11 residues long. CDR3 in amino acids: CSVGTGETQYF. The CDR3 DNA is TGCAGCGTTGGGACAGGGGAGACCCAGTACTTC.

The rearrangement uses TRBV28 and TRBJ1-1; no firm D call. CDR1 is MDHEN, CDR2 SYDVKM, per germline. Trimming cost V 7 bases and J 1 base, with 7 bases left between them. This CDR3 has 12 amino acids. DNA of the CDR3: TGTGCCAGCACCTCAGCGAACACTGAAGCTTTCTTT. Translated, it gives CASTSANTEAFF.

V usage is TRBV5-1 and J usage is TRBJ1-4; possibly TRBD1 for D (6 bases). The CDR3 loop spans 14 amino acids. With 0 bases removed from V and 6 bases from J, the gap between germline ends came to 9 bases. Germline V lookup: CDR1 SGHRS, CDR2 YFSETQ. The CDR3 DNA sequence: TGCGCCAGCAGCTTGGAAACAGGGTATGAAAAACTGTTTTTT. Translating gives CASSLETGYEKLFF.

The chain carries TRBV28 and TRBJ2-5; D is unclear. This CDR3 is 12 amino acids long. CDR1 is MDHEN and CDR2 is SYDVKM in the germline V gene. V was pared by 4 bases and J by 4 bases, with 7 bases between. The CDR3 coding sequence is TGTGCCAGCAGTTCCACAACAGAGACCCAGTACTTC. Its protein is CASSSTTETQYF.

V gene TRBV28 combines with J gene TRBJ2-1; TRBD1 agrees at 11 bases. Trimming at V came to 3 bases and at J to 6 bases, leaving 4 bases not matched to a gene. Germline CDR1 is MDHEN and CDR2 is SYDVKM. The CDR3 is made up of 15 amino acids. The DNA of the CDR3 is TGTGCCAGCAGTTTGTTGGGACAGGGGGTCAATGAGCAGTTCTTC. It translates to CASSLLGQGVNEQFF.

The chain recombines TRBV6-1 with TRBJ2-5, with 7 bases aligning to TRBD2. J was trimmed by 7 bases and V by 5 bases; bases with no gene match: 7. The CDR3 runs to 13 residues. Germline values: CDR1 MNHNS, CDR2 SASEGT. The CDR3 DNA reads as TGTGCCAGCAGTAAACAGGCTAGCGGGACCCAGTACTTC. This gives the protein CASSKQASGTQYF.

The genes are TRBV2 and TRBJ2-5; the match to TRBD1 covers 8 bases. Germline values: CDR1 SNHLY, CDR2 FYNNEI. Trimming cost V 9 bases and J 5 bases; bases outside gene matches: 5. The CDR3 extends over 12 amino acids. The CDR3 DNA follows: TGTGCCAGGGGGACAGGCAAGGAGACCCAGTACTTC. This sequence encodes CARGTGKETQYF.

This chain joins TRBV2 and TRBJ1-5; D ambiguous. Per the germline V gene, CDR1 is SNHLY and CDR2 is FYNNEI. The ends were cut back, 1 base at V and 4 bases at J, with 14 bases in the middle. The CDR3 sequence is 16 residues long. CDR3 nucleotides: TGTGCCAGCAGTGAAGTGGACGGATTGGGAAATCAGCCCCAGCATTTT. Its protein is CASSEVDGLGNQPQHF.

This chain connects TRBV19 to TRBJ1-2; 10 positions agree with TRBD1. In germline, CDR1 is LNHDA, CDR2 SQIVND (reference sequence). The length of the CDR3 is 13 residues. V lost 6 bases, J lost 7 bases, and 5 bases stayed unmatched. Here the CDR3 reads CASRTGQGFGYTF. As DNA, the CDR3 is TGTGCCAGTAGGACGGGACAGGGGTTTGGCTACACCTTC.

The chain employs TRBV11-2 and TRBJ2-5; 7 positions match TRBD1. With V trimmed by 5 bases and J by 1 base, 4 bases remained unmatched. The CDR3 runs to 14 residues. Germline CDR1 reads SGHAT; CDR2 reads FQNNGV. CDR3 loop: CASSEQGSQETQYF. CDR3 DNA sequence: TGTGCCAGCAGCGAACAGGGGTCCCAAGAGACCCAGTACTTC.

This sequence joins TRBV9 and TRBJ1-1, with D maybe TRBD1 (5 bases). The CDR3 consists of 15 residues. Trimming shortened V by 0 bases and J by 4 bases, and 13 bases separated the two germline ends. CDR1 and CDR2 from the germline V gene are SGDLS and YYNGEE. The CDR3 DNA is TGTGCCAGCAGCGTAGATGCAGGGCAGGGCACTGAAGCTTTCTTT. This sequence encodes CASSVDAGQGTEAFF. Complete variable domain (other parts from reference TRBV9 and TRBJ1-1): DSGVTQTPKHLITATGQRVTLRCSPRSGDLSVYWYQQSLDQGLQFLIQYYNGEERAKGNILERFSAQQFPDLHSELNLSSLELGDSALYFCASSVDAGQGTEAFFGQGTRLTVV.

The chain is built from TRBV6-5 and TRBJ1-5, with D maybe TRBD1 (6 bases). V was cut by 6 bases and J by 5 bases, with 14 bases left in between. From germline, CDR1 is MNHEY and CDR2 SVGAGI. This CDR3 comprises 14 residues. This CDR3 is CASSTGRDHQPQHF. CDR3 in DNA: TGTGCCAGCAGCACAGGGCGAGACCATCAGCCCCAGCATTTT.

DNA of the CDR3: TGTGCCAGCAGCTTAGCCAGGGGGGCTGAAAAACTGTTTTTT. This codes for CASSLARGAEKLFF. The chain links TRBV7-9 to TRBJ1-4, with 7 bases fitting TRBD1. Looked up from germline, CDR1 is SEHNR and CDR2 is FQNEAQ (reference sequence). The CDR3 runs to 14 residues. Unmatched junction bases numbered 2, after V lost 0 bases and J lost 7 bases.

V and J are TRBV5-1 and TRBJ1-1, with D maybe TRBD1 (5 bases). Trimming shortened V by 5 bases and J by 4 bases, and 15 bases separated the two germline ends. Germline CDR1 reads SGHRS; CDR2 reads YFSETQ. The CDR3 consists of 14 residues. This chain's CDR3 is CASSYVGTGTEAFF. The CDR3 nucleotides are TGCGCCAGCAGTTACGTGGGCACAGGCACTGAAGCTTTCTTT.

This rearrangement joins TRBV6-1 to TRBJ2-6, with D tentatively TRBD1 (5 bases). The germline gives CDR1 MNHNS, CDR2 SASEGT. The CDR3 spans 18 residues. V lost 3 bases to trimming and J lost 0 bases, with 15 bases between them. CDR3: CASSDSQGPFSGANVLTF. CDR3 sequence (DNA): TGTGCCAGCAGTGATTCCCAGGGCCCCTTCTCTGGGGCCAACGTCCTGACTTTC.

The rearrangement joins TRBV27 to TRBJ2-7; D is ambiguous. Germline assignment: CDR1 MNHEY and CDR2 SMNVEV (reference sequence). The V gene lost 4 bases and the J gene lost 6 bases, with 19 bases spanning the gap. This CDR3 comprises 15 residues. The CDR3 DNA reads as TGTGCCAGCAGTTCTGACCAGTGGGTGGGTGCCGAGCAGTACTTC. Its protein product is CASSSDQWVGAEQYF.

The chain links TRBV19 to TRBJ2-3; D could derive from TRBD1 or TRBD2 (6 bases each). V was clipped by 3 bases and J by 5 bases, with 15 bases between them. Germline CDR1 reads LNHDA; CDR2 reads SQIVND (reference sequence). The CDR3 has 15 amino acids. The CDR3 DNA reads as TGTGCCAGTAGTATCTGGGGGGCACCCGTAGATACGCAGTATTTT. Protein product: CASSIWGAPVDTQYF.

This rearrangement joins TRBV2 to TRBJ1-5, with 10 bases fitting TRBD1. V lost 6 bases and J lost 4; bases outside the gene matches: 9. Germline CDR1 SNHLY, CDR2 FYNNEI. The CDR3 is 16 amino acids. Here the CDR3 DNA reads TGTGCCAGCAGCCGGGACAGGGGAGCGCCAAATCAGCCCCAGCATTTT. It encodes CASSRDRGAPNQPQHF.

DNA for the CDR3: TGTGCCAGCAGCCCCCCCTGGACAGGGGACACCGGGGAGCTGTTTTTT. It specifies CASSPPWTGDTGELFF. The gene calls are TRBV11-3 and TRBJ2-2, with 9 bases lining up with TRBD1. Germline assignment: CDR1 SGHNT and CDR2 YENEEA. The CDR3 runs to 16 residues. V dropped 5 bases and J dropped 3; count of bases not matched to a gene: 7.